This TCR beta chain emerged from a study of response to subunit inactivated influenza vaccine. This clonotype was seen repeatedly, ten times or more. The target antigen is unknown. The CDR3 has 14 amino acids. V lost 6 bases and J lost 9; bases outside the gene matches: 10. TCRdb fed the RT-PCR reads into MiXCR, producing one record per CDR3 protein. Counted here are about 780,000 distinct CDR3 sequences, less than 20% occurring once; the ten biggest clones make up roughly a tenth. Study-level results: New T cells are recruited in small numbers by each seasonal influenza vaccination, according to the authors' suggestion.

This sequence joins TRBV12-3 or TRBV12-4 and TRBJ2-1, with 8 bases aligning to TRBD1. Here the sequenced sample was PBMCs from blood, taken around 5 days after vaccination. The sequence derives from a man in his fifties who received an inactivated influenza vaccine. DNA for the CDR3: TGTGCCAGCAGAACGGGGCAGGGGGCTGCTGAGCAGTTCTTC. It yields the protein CASRTGQGAAEQFF.